Below are 19 T cell receptor beta chains sequenced from a single sample in a study of regulatory T cells in long-lasting Graves disease. Time point defined: newly diagnosed GD, antithyroid drugs for less than 3 months. Scientists built the TCR library using RNA that was extracted from PBMCs. Construction of TCR beta libraries relied on iRepertoire HTBI primers and on Arm-PCR targeting CDR3 regions. TCRdb itself ran the multiplex PCR reads through MiXCR, one entry per CDR3 protein. Counted here are some 340,000 distinct CDR3 sequences, 12% occurring once; the ten biggest clones make up over 15%. These data are also associated with another study on T cells in Graves' hyperthyroidism and ophthalmopathy.

The sample consisted of peripheral blood mononuclear cells (PBMCs), taken at new diagnosis, from a patient treated with antithyroid drugs. Receptor source: a woman aged 18-29 years with Graves disease.

Details on this clonotype: One base away lies a much larger clone, so this may be a sequencing read error. This chain joins TRBV28 and TRBJ2-1; D tentatively reads TRBD1 or TRBD2 (6 bases each). This CDR3 region has 15 residues. Per germline, CDR1 MDHEN and CDR2 SYDVKM. V was clipped by 10 bases and J by 10 bases, with 26 bases between them. The CDR3 nucleotides read TGTGCCACCATGGACACTAGGCGGGACATCTACGAGCAGTTCTTC. Amino acids: CATMDTRRDIYEQFF.

The chain recombines TRBV20-1 with TRBJ2-3, with D uncertain. The CDR3 length is 13 residues. Germline V CDR1 and CDR2: DFQATT, SNEGSKA (reference sequence). Trimming took 3 bases from V and 2 from J, leaving 9 bases between them. The CDR3 loop is CSASNDDTDTQYF. The CDR3 DNA sequence: TGCAGTGCTAGTAATGACGACACAGATACGCAGTATTTT.

This clonotype was recorded a few times. Compared with germline, one end of the junction differs, possibly owing to a read error. This chain links TRBV6-1 with TRBJ2-4; D is unresolved. The germline V gene encodes CDR1 MNHNS and CDR2 SASEGT. The CDR3 is 16 residues long. Here the CDR3 reads CASGHNFALAKNIQYF. The DNA for the CDR3 is TGTGCCAGCGGTCACAACTTTGCTTTAGCCAAAAACATTCAGTATTTC.

This clonotype occurred many times. The chain carries TRBV7-2 and TRBJ1-2; 7 nucleotides agree with TRBD1. The CDR3 contains 14 residues. The V and J ends lost 3 bases and 4 bases, in that order; junction bases with no gene match: 5. Germline loops: CDR1 SGHTA, CDR2 FQGNSA. The CDR3 is CASSLEGGIYGYTF. In nucleotides, the CDR3 is TGTGCCAGCAGCTTGGAAGGGGGCATCTATGGCTACACCTTC.

This clonotype was detected ten times or more. For the CDR3, the DNA is TGTGCCAGCAGCGTAGGTGTAAGCAATCAGCCCCAGCATTTT. Encoded protein: CASSVGVSNQPQHF. The chain is built from TRBV9 and TRBJ1-5; D remains ambiguous. The CDR3 covers 14 residues. Trimming stripped 0 bases from V and 1 base from J, with 5 bases between. Germline CDR1 SGDLS, CDR2 YYNGEE.

In this sample, this clonotype turned up a few times. The chain couples TRBV6-4 to TRBJ2-1; D is unresolved. The CDR3 is made up of 13 amino acids. CDR1 and CDR2 (germline): MRHNA, SNTAGT. V was cut by 2 bases and J by 5 bases, with 7 bases left in between. As DNA, the CDR3 is TGTGCCAGCAGTGACAATGCAAACAATGAGCAGTTCTTC. This encodes CASSDNANNEQFF.

This clonotype appeared a few times. This chain connects TRBV5-6 to TRBJ1-2, with D uncertain. CDR1 is SGHDT and CDR2 is YYEEEE in the germline V gene. V lost 6 bases to trimming and J lost 4 bases, with 16 bases between them. The CDR3 contains 14 residues. CDR3 sequence reads: CASKPDKISYGYTF. The CDR3, as DNA: TGTGCCAGCAAACCCGACAAGATATCCTATGGCTACACCTTC. Looking up the rest from reference TRBV5-6 and TRBJ1-2 gives the full variable domain: DAGVTQSPTHLIKTRGQQVTLRCSPKSGHDTVSWYQQALGQGPQFIFQYYEEEERQRGNFPDRFSGHQFPNYSSELNVNALLLGDSALYLCASKPDKISYGYTFGSGTRLTVV.

The chain couples TRBV14 to TRBJ1-1; possibly TRBD1 for D (5 bases). The CDR3 extends over 18 amino acids. The germline V gene encodes CDR1 SGHDN and CDR2 FVKESK. With 4 bases removed from V and 1 base from J, the gap between germline ends came to 22 bases. The CDR3 is CASSPVGGVAIWNTEAFF. DNA for the CDR3: TGTGCCAGCAGCCCCGTTGGAGGGGTCGCAATATGGAACACTGAAGCTTTCTTT.

This clonotype was counted only a few times. A much larger clone lies a single base off, so this may be a read error. This chain connects TRBV5-5 to TRBJ1-1, with D uncertain. The germline V and J ends were trimmed by 4 bases and 3 bases, with 13 bases remaining between them. Germline-derived CDR1 and CDR2 are SGHKS and YYEKEE (reference sequence). CDR3 length equals 14 residues. CDR3 sequence: CASSIRDGDTEAFF. Written as DNA, the CDR3 is TGTGCCAGCAGCATTAGGGATGGAGACACTGAAGCTTTCTTT. Combining the CDR3 with reference TRBV5-5 and TRBJ1-1 gives the whole variable domain DAGVTQSPTHLIKTRGQQVTLRCSPISGHKSVSWYQQVLGQGPQFIFQYYEKEERGRGNFPDRFSARQFPNYSSELNVNALLLGDSALYLCASSIRDGDTEAFFGQGTRLTVV.

This clonotype showed up just a few times. The chain has TRBV4-3 and TRBJ2-7; TRBD1 matches 10 bases. There are 15 residues in the CDR3. Germline-derived CDR1 and CDR2 are LGHNA and YSLEER. The ends lost 0 bases at V and 3 bases at J; junction bases unmatched: 2. CDR3 DNA sequence: TGCGCCAGCAGCCAAGATGGGACAGGGGTCTACGAGCAGTACTTC. Amino acids: CASSQDGTGVYEQYF.

Points on this clonotype: Being one base from a much bigger clone, this may be a read error. The J gene is TRBJ1-5, the V gene TRBV7-9; TRBD1 matches at 9 bases. The CDR3 has 16 residues. V lost 3 bases and J lost 5; bases outside the gene matches: 8. Germline values: CDR1 SEHNR, CDR2 FQNEAQ (reference sequence). The CDR3 DNA sequence: TGTGCCAGCAGCTTGCCCGGGACAGGGTTGGATCAGCCCCAGCATTTT. This sequence encodes CASSLPGTGLDQPQHF.

This clonotype was seen many times. The genes are TRBV7-9 and TRBJ2-3; possibly TRBD1 for D (7 bases). The CDR3 has 16 residues. V was cut by 5 bases and J by 5 bases, with 20 bases left in between. CDR1 SEHNR and CDR2 FQNEAQ come from the germline V gene (reference sequence). Here the CDR3 DNA reads TGTGCCAGCAGCCAATCCCAGGGGGACTCCGAAGATACGCAGTATTTT. Amino acid sequence: CASSQSQGDSEDTQYF.

The chain couples TRBV7-9 to TRBJ1-2, with D possibly TRBD1 on 6 matching bases. Germline CDR1 SEHNR, CDR2 FQNEAQ (reference sequence). The length of the CDR3 is 14 residues. V lost 0 bases and J 3 bases, leaving 8 bases between the germline ends. This chain's CDR3 is CASSLASGDYGYTF. CDR3 DNA sequence: TGTGCCAGCAGCTTAGCATCAGGGGACTATGGCTACACCTTC.

This clonotype has a handful of counts. The genes are TRBV12-3 or TRBV12-4 and TRBJ1-4; maybe TRBD1 (6 bases). V was pared by 4 bases and J by 7 bases, with 16 bases between. The CDR3 sequence is 15 residues long. The CDR3 reads CASSSRDLRGEKLFF. The CDR3 DNA is TGTGCCAGCAGTTCGCGGGACCTCAGGGGTGAAAAACTGTTTTTT.

This clonotype was picked up many times. The chain joins TRBV27 to TRBJ1-5; TRBD1 is a possible D gene (6 bases). V lost 0 bases and J lost 7, with 7 bases in between. The CDR3 spans 13 residues. Germline V gives CDR1 MNHEY, CDR2 SMNVEV (reference sequence). The CDR3 sequence: CASSLSGGQPQHF. In nucleotides, the CDR3 is TGTGCCAGCAGTTTATCCGGGGGCCAGCCCCAGCATTTT.

The rearrangement uses TRBV4-3 and TRBJ2-2, with 7 bases lining up with TRBD2. The CDR3 is 16 amino acids. V shed 4 bases, J shed 5 bases, and the junction held 10 bases outside the gene matches. Germline V lookup: CDR1 LGHNA, CDR2 YSLEER. CDR3 amino acids: CASSPLATSVTGELFF. The CDR3 DNA reads as TGCGCCAGCAGCCCCCTGGCTACTAGCGTGACCGGGGAGCTGTTTTTT.

This clonotype was detected many times. The J gene is TRBJ2-7, the V gene TRBV4-1; D gene ambiguous. V was shortened by 1 base and J by 7 bases, with 5 bases between the two germline ends. CDR3 length: 11 amino acids. Looked up from germline, CDR1 is MGHRA and CDR2 is YSYEKL. The DNA of the CDR3 is TGCGCCAGCAGCCAAGGCTCGGAGCAGTACTTC. It encodes CASSQGSEQYF.

The chain carries TRBV27 and TRBJ2-7; D is unresolved. The CDR3 is made up of 10 amino acids. V gave up 8 bases and J gave up 3 bases, with 5 bases separating them. Germline lookup yields CDR1 MNHEY and CDR2 SMNVEV (reference sequence). The CDR3 loop is CASGNYEQYF. As DNA, the CDR3 is TGTGCCAGCGGCAACTACGAGCAGTACTTC.

This clonotype was seen repeatedly, ten times or more. This chain links TRBV30 with TRBJ2-1; TRBD2 matches 12 bases. Germline V gives CDR1 GTSNPN, CDR2 SVGIG (reference sequence). This CDR3 has 13 amino acids. V lost 3 bases to trimming and J lost 6 bases; unmatched junction nucleotides: 0. The CDR3 nucleotides are TGTGCCTGGAGGGGACTAGCGGGCAATGAGCAGTTCTTC. Its translation: CAWRGLAGNEQFF.